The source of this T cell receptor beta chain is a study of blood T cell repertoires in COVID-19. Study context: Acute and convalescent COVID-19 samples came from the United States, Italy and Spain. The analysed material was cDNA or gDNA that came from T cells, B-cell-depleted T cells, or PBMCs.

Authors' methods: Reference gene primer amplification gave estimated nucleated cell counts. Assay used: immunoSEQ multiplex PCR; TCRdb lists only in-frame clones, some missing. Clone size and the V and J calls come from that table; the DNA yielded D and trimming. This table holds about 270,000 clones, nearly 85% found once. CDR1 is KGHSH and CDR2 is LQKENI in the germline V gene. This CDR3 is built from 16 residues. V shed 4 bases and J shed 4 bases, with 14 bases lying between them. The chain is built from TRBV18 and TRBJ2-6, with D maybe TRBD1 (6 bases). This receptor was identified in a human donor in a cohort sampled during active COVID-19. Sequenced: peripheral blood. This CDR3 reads CASSLKQGQGANVLTF. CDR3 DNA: TGTGCCAGCTCACTCAAGCAGGGACAAGGGGCCAACGTCCTGACTTTC. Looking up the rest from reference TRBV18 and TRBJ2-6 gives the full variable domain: NAGVMQNPRHLVRRRGQEARLRCSPMKGHSHVYWYRQLPEEGLKFMVYLQKENIIDESGMPKERFSAEFPKEGPSILRIQQVVRGDSAAYFCASSLKQGQGANVLTFGAGSRLTVL.